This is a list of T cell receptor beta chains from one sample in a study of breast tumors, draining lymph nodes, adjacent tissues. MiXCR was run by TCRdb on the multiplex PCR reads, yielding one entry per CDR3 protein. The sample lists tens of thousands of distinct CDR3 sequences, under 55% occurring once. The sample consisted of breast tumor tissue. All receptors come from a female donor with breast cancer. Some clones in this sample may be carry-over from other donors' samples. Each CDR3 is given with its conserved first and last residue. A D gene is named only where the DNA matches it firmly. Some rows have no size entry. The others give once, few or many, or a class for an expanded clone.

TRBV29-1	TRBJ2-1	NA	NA	TGCAGCGTAGTACAGTACAATGAGCAGTTCTTC	CSVVQYNEQFF
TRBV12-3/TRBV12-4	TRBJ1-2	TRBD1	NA	TGTGCCAGCAGTTACGGGACAGGGAGTGCTGGCTATGGCTACACCTTC	CASSYGTGSAGYGYTF
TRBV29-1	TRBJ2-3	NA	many	TGCAGCGTTCTTAGGGCTGCCACAGATGGTACGCAGTATTTT	CSVLRAATDGTQYF
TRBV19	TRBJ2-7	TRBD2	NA	TGTGCCAGTAGTTCGGGACTAGCGGGCGAACGGTACTTC	CASSSGLAGERYF
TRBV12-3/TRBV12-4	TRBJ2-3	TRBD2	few	TGTGCCAGCAGTTTGACTAGCGGGAGAACAGATACGCAGTATTTT	CASSLTSGRTDTQYF
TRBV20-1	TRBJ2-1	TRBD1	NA	TGCAGTGCTGGGGGTCGGGACAGGGATTACAATGAGCGGTTCTTC	CSAGGRDRDYNERFF
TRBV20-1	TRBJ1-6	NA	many	TGCAGTGCTCACAGCAGGGGTAGTTCACCCCTCCACTTT	CSAHSRGSSPLHF
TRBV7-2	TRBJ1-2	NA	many	TGTGCCAGCAGCCCGGGAAGTCAGGGCAGAAACTATGGCTACACCTTC	CASSPGSQGRNYGYTF
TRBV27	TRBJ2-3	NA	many	TGTGCCAGCAGTTTATTTAGGAACACAGATACGCAGTATTTT	CASSLFRNTDTQYF
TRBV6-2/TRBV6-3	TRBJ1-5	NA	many	TGTGCCAGCAGTTACTCTAGGCATCTCACGGATCAGCCCCAGCATTTT	CASSYSRHLTDQPQHF
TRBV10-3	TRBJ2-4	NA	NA	TGTGCCATCAGTGAGTCTTTCGTAGACAGGATATTAGTAAGGGCCAAAAACATTCAGTACTTC	CAISESFVDRILVRAKNIQYF
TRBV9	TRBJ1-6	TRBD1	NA	TGTGCCAGCAGCGTAGGACAGGGGTATAATTCACCCCTCCGCTTT	CASSVGQGYNSPLRF
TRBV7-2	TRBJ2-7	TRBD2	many	TGTGCCAGCACCCTGTCGGCGGGAGGAACCTACGAGCAGTACTTC	CASTLSAGGTYEQYF
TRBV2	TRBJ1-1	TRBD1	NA	TGTGCCAGCGGACGACAGGGGGCAGCCACTGAAGCTTTCTTT	CASGRQGAATEAFF
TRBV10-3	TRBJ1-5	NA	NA	TGTGCCATCGGGGACGAGGCCAATCAGCCCCAGCATTTT	CAIGDEANQPQHF
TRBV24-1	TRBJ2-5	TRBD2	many	TGTGCCATCGGGGATAGCGGGGGCCATGAGACCCAGTACTTC	CAIGDSGGHETQYF
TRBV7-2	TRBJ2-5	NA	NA	TGTGCCAGCAGCCCCGGGAGAGGAACGGAGACCCAGTACTTC	CASSPGRGTETQYF
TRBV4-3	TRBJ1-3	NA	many	TGCGCCAGCAGCCAAGACCGGGCGTTCTCTGGAAACACCATATATTTT	CASSQDRAFSGNTIYF
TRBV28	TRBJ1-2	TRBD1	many	TGTGCCAGCAGGACCCCCGGACAGGGGGGTGGCTACACCTTC	CASRTPGQGGGYTF